This T cell receptor (beta chain) was recovered during a study of early T cells in non-severe SARS-CoV-2 infection. Background on the study: Unpaired chains resulted from sequencing bulk RNA of unsorted whole blood.

With respect to this clonotype: No antigen is known for it.

Individual cDNA molecules were tagged with unique molecular identifiers, the study reported. TCRdb redid the calling of the 5' RACE reads with MiXCR, one entry per CDR3 protein. The profile shows tens of thousands of distinct CDR3 sequences, 5% of them singletons. Study findings and constraints: Using VDJdb, the matching emphasized anti-spike CD8 responses while missing private and CD4 specificities.

Germline loops: CDR1 SGHTA, CDR2 FQGTGA. The CDR3 length is 13 residues. V was clipped by 2 bases and J by 3 bases, with 7 bases between them. The sample consisted of whole blood. V usage is TRBV7-3 and J usage is TRBJ1-1; D is unclear. This clonotype was obtained from an adult who was a healthcare worker with PCR-confirmed SARS-CoV-2 infection or an uninfected control (not recorded which). The chain's CDR3 is CASSLEGDTEAFF. The CDR3 region has the DNA TGTGCCAGCAGCTTAGAAGGAGACACTGAAGCTTTCTTT.